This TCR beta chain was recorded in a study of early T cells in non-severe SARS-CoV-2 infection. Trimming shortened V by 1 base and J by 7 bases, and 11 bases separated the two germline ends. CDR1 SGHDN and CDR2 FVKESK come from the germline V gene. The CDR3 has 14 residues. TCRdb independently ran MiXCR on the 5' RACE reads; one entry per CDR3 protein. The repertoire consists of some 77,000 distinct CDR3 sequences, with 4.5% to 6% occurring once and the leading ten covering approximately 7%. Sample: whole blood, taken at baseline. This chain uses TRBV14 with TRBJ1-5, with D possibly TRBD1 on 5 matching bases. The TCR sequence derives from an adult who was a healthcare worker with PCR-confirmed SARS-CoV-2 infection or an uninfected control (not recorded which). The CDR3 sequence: CASSQVSGGQPQHF. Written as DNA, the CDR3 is TGTGCCAGCAGCCAAGTTTCGGGGGGGCAGCCCCAGCATTTT.